This T cell receptor (beta chain) was observed in a study of cytomegalovirus exposure and HLA in healthy donors. Study information: According to later analysis, the same platform produced the approximately 120 validation and several hundred first-cohort repertoires.

On this clone: What it binds is not known.

The length of the CDR3 is 17 residues. CDR1 PRHDT and CDR2 FYEKMQ come from the germline V gene (reference sequence). The V gene end was trimmed by 5 bases and the J gene end by 9 bases; junction bases not matched to a gene: 14. Study-level results: Most sequenced TCRs were rare (though some public TCRs occurred in many donors). Some TCR beta chains (around 160 of them) were listed as cytomegalovirus-associated. The classifier, whose performance was assessed in both the original and validation cohorts, reportedly diagnosed cytomegalovirus status with high specificity and sensitivity.

The repertoire was sequenced with immunoSEQ multiplex PCR; TCRdb's copy has only in-frame clones and lacks some. The sample holds roughly 300,000 clones, about nine tenths seen once. This receptor was obtained from a woman aged 25 to 39 in good health and CMV-seropositive. This chain connects TRBV13 to TRBJ2-1, with TRBD2 matching 12 bases. Sequencing input: PBMCs. The CDR3 DNA follows: TGTGCCAGCAGCCCCGGACTAGCGGGAACCCTATTCTTTGAGCAGTTCTTC. Translated: CASSPGLAGTLFFEQFF.